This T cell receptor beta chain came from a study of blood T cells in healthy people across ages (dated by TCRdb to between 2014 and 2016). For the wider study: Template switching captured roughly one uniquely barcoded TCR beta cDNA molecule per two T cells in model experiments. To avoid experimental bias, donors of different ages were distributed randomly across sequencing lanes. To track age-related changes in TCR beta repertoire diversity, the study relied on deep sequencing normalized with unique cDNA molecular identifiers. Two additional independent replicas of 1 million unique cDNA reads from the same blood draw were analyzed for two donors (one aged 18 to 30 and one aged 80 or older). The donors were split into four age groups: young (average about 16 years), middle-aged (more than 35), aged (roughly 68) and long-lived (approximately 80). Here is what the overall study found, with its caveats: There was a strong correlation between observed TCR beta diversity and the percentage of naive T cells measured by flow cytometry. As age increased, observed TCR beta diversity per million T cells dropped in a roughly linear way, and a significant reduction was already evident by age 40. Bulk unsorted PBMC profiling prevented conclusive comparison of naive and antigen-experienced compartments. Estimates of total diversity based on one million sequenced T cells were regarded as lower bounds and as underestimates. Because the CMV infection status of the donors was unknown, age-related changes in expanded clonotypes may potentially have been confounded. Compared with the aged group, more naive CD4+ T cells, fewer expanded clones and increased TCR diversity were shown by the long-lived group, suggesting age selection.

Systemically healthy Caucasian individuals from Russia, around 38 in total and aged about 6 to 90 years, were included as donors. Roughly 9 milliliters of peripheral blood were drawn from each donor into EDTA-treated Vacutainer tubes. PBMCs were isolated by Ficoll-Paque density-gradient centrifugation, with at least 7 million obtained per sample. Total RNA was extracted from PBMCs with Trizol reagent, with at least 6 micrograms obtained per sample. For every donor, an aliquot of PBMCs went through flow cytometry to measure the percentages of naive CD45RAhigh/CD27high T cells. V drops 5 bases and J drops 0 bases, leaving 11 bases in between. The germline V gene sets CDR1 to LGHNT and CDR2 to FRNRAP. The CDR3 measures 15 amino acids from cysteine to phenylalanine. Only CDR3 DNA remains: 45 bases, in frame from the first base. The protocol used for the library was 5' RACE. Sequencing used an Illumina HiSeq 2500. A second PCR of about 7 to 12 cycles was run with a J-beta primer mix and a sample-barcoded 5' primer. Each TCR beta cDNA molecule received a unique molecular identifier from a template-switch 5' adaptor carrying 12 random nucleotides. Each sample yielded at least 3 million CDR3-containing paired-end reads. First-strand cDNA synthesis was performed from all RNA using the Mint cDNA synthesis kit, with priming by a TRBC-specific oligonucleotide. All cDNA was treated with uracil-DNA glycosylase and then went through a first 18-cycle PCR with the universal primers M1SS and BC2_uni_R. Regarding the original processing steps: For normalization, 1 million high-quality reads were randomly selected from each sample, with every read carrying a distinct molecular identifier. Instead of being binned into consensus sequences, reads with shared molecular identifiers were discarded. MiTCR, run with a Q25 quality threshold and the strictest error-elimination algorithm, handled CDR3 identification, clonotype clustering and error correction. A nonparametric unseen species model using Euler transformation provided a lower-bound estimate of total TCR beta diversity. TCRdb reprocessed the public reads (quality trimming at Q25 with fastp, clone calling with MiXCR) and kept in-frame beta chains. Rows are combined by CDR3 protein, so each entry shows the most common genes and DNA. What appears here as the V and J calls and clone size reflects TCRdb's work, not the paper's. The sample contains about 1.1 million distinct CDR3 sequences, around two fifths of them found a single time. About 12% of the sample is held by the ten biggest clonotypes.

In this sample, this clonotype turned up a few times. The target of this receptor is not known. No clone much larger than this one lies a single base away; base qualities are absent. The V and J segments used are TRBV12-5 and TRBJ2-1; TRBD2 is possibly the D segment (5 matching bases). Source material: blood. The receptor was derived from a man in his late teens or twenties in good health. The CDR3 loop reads CASGLLRGSYNEQFF. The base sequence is TGTGCTAGTGGTCTACTACGGGGCTCCTACAATGAGCAGTTCTTC.